This entry lists 31 T cell receptor beta chains sequenced from one sample in a study of CD8+ T cells in alopecia areata. It was cDNA, reverse transcribed from extracted RNA, that served as the sequencing template. The method was immunoSEQ multiplex PCR; TCRdb's version includes in-frame clones alone and lacks a portion of them. Of about 250,000 clones listed, roughly two thirds are singletons. The material was CD4+ T cells sorted from blood, obtained at week 0. These receptors were taken from a human donor with alopecia areata.

CDR3 sequence: CASSHGQGSNQPQHF. The CDR3 region has the DNA TGTGCCAGCAGCCATGGACAGGGGAGCAATCAGCCCCAGCATTTT. V usage is TRBV4-2 and J usage is TRBJ1-5; TRBD1 matches 9 bases. The CDR3 extends over 15 amino acids. The germline CDR1 and CDR2 sequences are LGHNA and YNFKEQ. Trimming at V came to 3 bases and at J to 1 base, leaving 1 base not matched to a gene.

The chain recombines TRBV6-5 with TRBJ1-1; D unresolved. Germline CDR1 reads MNHEY; CDR2 reads SVGAGI. The CDR3 spans 13 residues. Between the trimmed V and J ends, which lost 3 bases and 1 base, there was a span of 6 bases. CDR3 bases: TGTGCCAGCAGTTATTTGCCGAACACTGAAGCTTTCTTT. Its translation is CASSYLPNTEAFF.

V usage is TRBV25-1 and J usage is TRBJ1-2; D unresolved. Trimming shortened V by 1 base and J by 4 bases, and 7 bases separated the two germline ends. The CDR3 has 13 amino acids. Germline CDR1 reads MGHDK; CDR2 reads SYGVNS. Written as DNA, the CDR3 is TGTGCCAGCAGTGAATGGAAGACCTATGGCTACACCTTC. It encodes CASSEWKTYGYTF.

The V gene is TRBV30, the J gene TRBJ1-6, with D maybe TRBD1 (6 bases). V shed 3 bases and J shed 9 bases, with 15 bases lying between them. Per germline, CDR1 GTSNPN and CDR2 SVGIG (reference sequence). The CDR3 extends over 14 amino acids. CDR3 in amino acids: CAWSGRGGGSPLHF. CDR3 coding DNA: TGTGCCTGGAGCGGAAGGGGGGGTGGTTCACCCCTCCACTTT.

This clone was recorded a few times. J is TRBJ2-3 and V is TRBV11-2; TRBD1 agrees at 10 bases. Losses at the gene ends were 5 bases for V and 4 bases for J; bases not matched to a gene: 9. This CDR3 has 16 residues. The germline gives CDR1 SGHAT, CDR2 FQNNGV. CDR3 residues: CASSPLGQGFPDTQYF. CDR3 in DNA: TGTGCCAGCAGCCCCCTGGGACAGGGGTTCCCAGATACGCAGTATTTT. The full variable domain, in which reference TRBV11-2 and TRBJ2-3 provide the parts outside the CDR3, is EAGVAQSPRYKIIEKRQSVAFWCNPISGHATLYWYQQILGQGPKLLIQFQNNGVVDDSQLPKDRFSAERLKGVDSTLKIQPAKLEDSAVYLCASSPLGQGFPDTQYFGPGTRLTVL.

This sequence joins TRBV18 and TRBJ2-7; no clear D gene. This CDR3 has 14 amino acids. Trimming removed 3 bases at V and 0 bases at J, with 9 bases between. Looked up from germline, CDR1 is KGHSH and CDR2 is LQKENI. This CDR3 is CASSPRRSSYEQYF. CDR3 coding DNA: TGTGCCAGCTCACCCCGACGTTCCTCCTACGAGCAGTACTTC.

The chain recombines TRBV18 with TRBJ2-5; possibly TRBD2 for D (5 bases). V was trimmed by 0 bases and J by 6 bases, leaving 11 bases between them. CDR3 size: 14 residues. Germline V gene data show CDR1 as KGHSH and CDR2 as LQKENI. The CDR3 is CASSPPGDRKTQYF. As DNA, the CDR3 is TGTGCCAGCTCACCACCCGGGGATAGGAAGACCCAGTACTTC.

The V call is TRBV9, the J call TRBJ1-2; possible D gene TRBD1, 6 bases. Per germline, CDR1 SGDLS and CDR2 YYNGEE. The CDR3 has 14 residues. V was pared by 0 bases and J by 4 bases, with 10 bases between. This chain's CDR3 is CASSVGQGSYGYTF. CDR3 DNA sequence: TGTGCCAGCAGCGTAGGGCAGGGGTCCTATGGCTACACCTTC.

The chain is built from TRBV9 and TRBJ1-2; weak D call: TRBD1 (5 bases). There are 16 residues in the CDR3. The V end was cut by 0 bases, the J end by 6 bases, with 18 bases between. The V gene's germline CDR1 is SGDLS and CDR2 YYNGEE. The CDR3 nucleotides read TGTGCCAGCAGCGTAGGATCCCTCGGGGGGATCAATGGCTACACCTTC. It is translated as CASSVGSLGGINGYTF.

This clone has more than one count but fewer than ten. The genes are TRBV2 and TRBJ2-7; D is uncertain. The CDR3 spans 11 residues. V was pared by 3 bases and J by 2 bases, with 2 bases between. CDR1 and CDR2 from the germline V gene are SNHLY and FYNNEI. The DNA for the CDR3 is TGTGCCAGCAGTGAGGCCTACGAGCAGTACTTC. Translating it yields CASSEAYEQYF.

The J gene is TRBJ2-1, the V gene TRBV9; tentative D call: TRBD2 (6 bases). Trimming removed 3 bases from V and 0 bases from J, with 25 bases in between. The CDR3 runs 20 residues. CDR1 SGDLS and CDR2 YYNGEE come from the germline V gene. Here the CDR3 reads CASSARGATIITSSYNEQFF. CDR3 in DNA: TGTGCCAGCAGCGCCCGCGGGGCCACCATTATTACGAGCTCCTACAATGAGCAGTTCTTC.

The rearrangement joins TRBV4-1 to TRBJ1-6; D is possibly TRBD1 (6 bases). The germline V gene has CDR1 MGHRA and CDR2 YSYEKL. V was trimmed by 3 bases and J by 5 bases, leaving 11 bases between them. CDR3 size: 15 residues. Here the CDR3 reads CASSQLQGNNSPLHF. The CDR3, as DNA: TGCGCCAGCAGCCAGTTACAGGGAAATAATTCACCCCTCCACTTT.

This clone was observed a single time. The chain couples TRBV7-2 to TRBJ1-2; D not resolved. CDR1 and CDR2 from the germline V gene are SGHTA and FQGNSA. The CDR3 covers 14 residues. V lost 1 base and J 8 bases, leaving 14 bases between the germline ends. The CDR3 nucleotides read TGTGCCAGCAGCTTAGGGCTCGCCTGGAGGGGCTACACCTTC. Translation: CASSLGLAWRGYTF.

Notes on this clone: Other DNA sequences in the same sample also yield this CDR3. The gene calls are TRBV30 and TRBJ2-7, with TRBD2 as a possible D gene (5 bases). The CDR3 runs to 12 residues. Germline lookup yields CDR1 GTSNPN and CDR2 SVGIG (reference sequence). Trimming took off 4 bases at V and 0 bases at J, with 7 bases between the two ends. This CDR3 reads CAWTRDSYEQYF. The CDR3 DNA reads TGTGCCTGGACGAGGGACTCCTACGAGCAGTACTTC.

This clone appeared once. The chain's CDR3 is CASSSDRGGGYTF. CDR3 nucleotides: TGTGCCAGCAGCTCCGACCGTGGGGGTGGCTACACCTTC. The chain carries TRBV7-3 and TRBJ1-2, with D perhaps matching TRBD1 (5 bases). The CDR3 spans 13 residues. CDR1 and CDR2 (germline): SGHTA, FQGTGA. Trimming shortened V by 4 bases and J by 7 bases, and 13 bases separated the two germline ends.

This clone was picked up one time. This chain joins TRBV29-1 and TRBJ2-5; D might be TRBD1 or TRBD2, each matching 6 bases. The CDR3 length is 14 residues. The V end lost 6 bases, the J end lost 5 bases, and 19 bases lay between the germline ends. Germline V CDR1 and CDR2: SQVTM, ANQGSEA. The CDR3 sequence: CSVDRRGPRETQYF. CDR3 bases: TGCAGCGTCGACCGACGGGGGCCCCGGGAGACCCAGTACTTC.

The J gene is TRBJ1-1, the V gene TRBV29-1; the D gene is possibly TRBD1 (5 bases). CDR1 SQVTM and CDR2 ANQGSEA come from the germline V gene. The CDR3 runs 14 residues. Trimming took 4 bases from V and 0 from J, leaving 12 bases between them. The CDR3 DNA reads as TGCAGCGTTGCGGAGGGGTTAATGAACACTGAAGCTTTCTTT. Amino acids: CSVAEGLMNTEAFF.

The V gene is TRBV29-1, the J gene TRBJ1-4, with D possibly matching TRBD1 (5 bases). The ends were cut back, 4 bases at V and 7 bases at J, with 16 bases in the middle. CDR3 length equals 14 residues. Germline values: CDR1 SQVTM, CDR2 ANQGSEA. The CDR3 DNA reads as TGCAGCGTTGGCCAGGGAACCTTGCGTGAAAAACTGTTTTTT. It codes for CSVGQGTLREKLFF. Using reference TRBV29-1 and TRBJ1-4 for the parts outside the CDR3, the full variable domain is SAVISQKPSRDICQRGTSLTIQCQVDSQVTMMFWYRQQPGQSLTLIATANQGSEATYESGFVIDKFPISRPNLTFSTLTVSNMSPEDSSIYLCSVGQGTLREKLFFGSGTQLSVL.

The V call is TRBV29-1, the J call TRBJ2-6, with D perhaps matching TRBD1 (6 bases). Germline-derived CDR1 and CDR2 are SQVTM and ANQGSEA. The V end was cut by 4 bases, the J end by 1 base, with 11 bases between. The CDR3 consists of 15 residues. CDR3 region: CSVGDRTSGANVLTF. CDR3 DNA: TGCAGCGTTGGAGACAGGACTTCTGGGGCCAACGTCCTGACTTTC.

Only a few counts were recorded for this clone. This chain links TRBV18 with TRBJ1-1, with D perhaps matching TRBD1 (5 bases). The V end was cut by 1 base, the J end by 0 bases, with 12 bases between. The CDR3 runs to 16 residues. Germline V CDR1 and CDR2: KGHSH, LQKENI. The CDR3 nucleotides read TGTGCCAGCTCACCACTTACAGGCCTATTGAACACTGAAGCTTTCTTT. This gives the protein CASSPLTGLLNTEAFF.

This sequence joins TRBV6-5 and TRBJ1-1; D perhaps matches TRBD1 (5 bases). CDR3 size: 13 residues. Between the trimmed V and J ends, which lost 0 bases and 7 bases, there was a span of 9 bases. Germline CDR1 MNHEY, CDR2 SVGAGI. CDR3 sequence reads: CASSYSTQVEAFF. Written as DNA, the CDR3 is TGTGCCAGCAGTTACTCGACACAGGTTGAAGCTTTCTTT.

This clone came up once. The chain uses TRBV5-1 and TRBJ2-3; the D is unclear. The CDR3 loop spans 13 amino acids. The V and J ends lost 1 base and 2 bases respectively, with 5 bases between them. Germline CDR1 is SGHRS and CDR2 is YFSETQ. The CDR3 DNA follows: TGCGCCAGCAGCTTGTCGGACACAGATACGCAGTATTTT. Translated: CASSLSDTDTQYF.

The CDR3 DNA reads as TGTGCCAGCAGCCCGGGGGGCCGCACAGATACGCAGTATTTT. Amino acids: CASSPGGRTDTQYF. The V and J genes are TRBV4-2 and TRBJ2-3; a weak D match, TRBD2 (7 bases). Per germline, CDR1 LGHNA and CDR2 YNFKEQ. This CDR3 has 14 amino acids. Between the trimmed V and J ends, which lost 4 bases and 1 base, there was a span of 9 bases.

DNA for the CDR3: TGCGCCAGCAGGACAGGGGACATGAACACTGAAGCTTTCTTT. Translation: CASRTGDMNTEAFF. V usage is TRBV5-1 and J usage is TRBJ1-1; 8 nucleotides line up with TRBD1. V trimming: 5 bases; J trimming: 0 bases; junction bases outside the gene matches: 3. CDR1 is SGHRS, CDR2 YFSETQ, per germline. The CDR3 runs to 14 residues.

This clone has just a few counts. The rearrangement uses TRBV6-5 and TRBJ2-3; no firm D call. Germline V gene lookup returns CDR1 MNHEY and CDR2 SVGAGI. The CDR3 runs 15 residues. Deletions cut 4 bases from V and 0 bases from J, with 11 bases between. The CDR3 loop is CASSFSGASTDTQYF. CDR3 sequence (DNA): TGTGCCAGCAGTTTCTCAGGCGCTAGCACAGATACGCAGTATTTT.

This chain uses TRBV7-2 with TRBJ2-5; 10 bases are a match to TRBD1. V was clipped by 0 bases and J by 1 base; unmatched bases: 2. From germline, CDR1 is SGHTA and CDR2 FQGNSA. The CDR3 sequence is 16 residues long. This chain's CDR3 is CASSLAWTGGQETQYF. CDR3 sequence (DNA): TGTGCCAGCAGCTTAGCTTGGACAGGGGGCCAAGAGACCCAGTACTTC.

This chain uses TRBV30 with TRBJ1-5; D is unclear. The CDR3 extends over 13 amino acids. Germline CDR1 reads GTSNPN; CDR2 reads SVGIG (reference sequence). Trimming shortened V by 3 bases and J by 9 bases, and 15 bases separated the two germline ends. The CDR3 nucleotides are TGTGCCTGGAGCGCTACTGGTGATCGGCCCCAGCATTTT. It specifies CAWSATGDRPQHF.

This clone was found a few times. The chain is built from TRBV29-1 and TRBJ2-1; the D gene is possibly TRBD1 (8 bases). V lost 6 bases and J 8 bases, leaving 17 bases between the germline ends. CDR3 size: 13 residues. Germline CDR1 and CDR2: SQVTM and ANQGSEA. CDR3 residues: CSVYRGGKDEQFF. In DNA, the CDR3 is TGCAGCGTCTACAGGGGGGGCAAGGATGAGCAGTTCTTC.

This clone turned up a few times. The chain links TRBV4-3 to TRBJ1-2; tentatively, D is TRBD1 (5 bases). V was shortened by 2 bases and J by 4 bases, with 11 bases between the two germline ends. The germline gives CDR1 LGHNA, CDR2 YSLEER. The CDR3 runs to 14 residues. The CDR3 DNA reads TGCGCCAGCAGCCAATACGGGGCTGGCTATGGCTACACCTTC. Its translation: CASSQYGAGYGYTF.

For the CDR3, the DNA is TGCAGCGTTGCGCAACAGGGACGAACTGAAGCTTTCTTT. As protein: CSVAQQGRTEAFF. The rearrangement links TRBV29-1 to TRBJ1-1, with a possible D match to TRBD1 (6 bases). Germline V CDR1 and CDR2: SQVTM, ANQGSEA. The CDR3 consists of 13 residues. V was trimmed by 4 bases and J by 5 bases, leaving 14 bases between them.

This sequence joins TRBV18 and TRBJ1-1; possible D gene TRBD1, 6 bases. The CDR3 is 14 residues long. V lost 6 bases and J 1 base, leaving 12 bases between the germline ends. The germline V gene encodes CDR1 KGHSH and CDR2 LQKENI. The chain's CDR3 is CASSNAGQNTEAFF. Written as DNA, the CDR3 is TGTGCCAGCTCTAATGCGGGACAGAACACTGAAGCTTTCTTT.